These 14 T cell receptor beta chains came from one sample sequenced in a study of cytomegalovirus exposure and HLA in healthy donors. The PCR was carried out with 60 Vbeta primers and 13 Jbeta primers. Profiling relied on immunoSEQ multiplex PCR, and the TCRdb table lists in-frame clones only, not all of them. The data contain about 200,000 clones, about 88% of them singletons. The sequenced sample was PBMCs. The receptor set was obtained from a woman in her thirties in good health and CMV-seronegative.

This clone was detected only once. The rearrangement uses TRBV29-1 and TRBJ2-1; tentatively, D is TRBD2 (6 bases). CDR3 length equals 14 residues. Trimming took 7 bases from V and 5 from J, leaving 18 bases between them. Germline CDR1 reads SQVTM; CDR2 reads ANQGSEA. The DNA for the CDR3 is TGCAGCGGGGACTCCCCAGGCGACGACAATGAGCAGTTCTTC. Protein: CSGDSPGDDNEQFF.

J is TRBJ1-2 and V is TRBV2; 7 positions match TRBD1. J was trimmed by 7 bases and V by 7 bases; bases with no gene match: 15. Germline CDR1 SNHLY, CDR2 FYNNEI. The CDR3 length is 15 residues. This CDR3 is CASIVEQGKSGGYTF. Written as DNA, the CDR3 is TGTGCCAGCATCGTAGAACAGGGGAAGTCTGGTGGCTACACCTTC. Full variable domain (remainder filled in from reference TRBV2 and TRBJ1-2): EPEVTQTPSHQVTQMGQEVILRCVPISNHLYFYWYRQILGQKVEFLVSFYNNEISEKSEIFDDQFSVERPDGSNFTLKIRSTKLEDSAMYFCASIVEQGKSGGYTFGSGTRLTVV.

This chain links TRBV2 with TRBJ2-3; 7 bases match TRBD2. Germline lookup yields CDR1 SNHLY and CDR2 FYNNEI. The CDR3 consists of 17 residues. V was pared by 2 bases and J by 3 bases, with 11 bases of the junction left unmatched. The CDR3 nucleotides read TGTGCCAGCAGTGAAAGTGGGTGGGAGGGAGGAACAGATACGCAGTATTTT. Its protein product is CASSESGWEGGTDTQYF.

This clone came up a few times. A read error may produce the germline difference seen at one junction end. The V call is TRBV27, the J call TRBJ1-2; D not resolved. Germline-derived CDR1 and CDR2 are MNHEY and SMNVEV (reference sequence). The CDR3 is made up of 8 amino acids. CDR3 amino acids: CASNSPLF. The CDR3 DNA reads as TGTGCCAGCAACTCCCCACTCTTC.

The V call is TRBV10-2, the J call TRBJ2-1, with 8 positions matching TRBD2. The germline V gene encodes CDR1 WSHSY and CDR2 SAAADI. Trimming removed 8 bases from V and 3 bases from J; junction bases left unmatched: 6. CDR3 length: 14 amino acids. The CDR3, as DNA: TGCGCCAGCGCGGCTAGCGGGCTCTACAATGAGCAGTTCTTC. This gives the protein CASAASGLYNEQFF.

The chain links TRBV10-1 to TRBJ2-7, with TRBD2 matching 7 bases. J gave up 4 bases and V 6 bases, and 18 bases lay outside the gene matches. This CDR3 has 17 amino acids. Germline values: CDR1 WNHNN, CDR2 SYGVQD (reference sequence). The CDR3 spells CASSPPFSSGTPYEQYF. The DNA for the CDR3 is TGCGCCAGCAGCCCTCCGTTTTCGAGCGGGACCCCTTACGAGCAGTACTTC.

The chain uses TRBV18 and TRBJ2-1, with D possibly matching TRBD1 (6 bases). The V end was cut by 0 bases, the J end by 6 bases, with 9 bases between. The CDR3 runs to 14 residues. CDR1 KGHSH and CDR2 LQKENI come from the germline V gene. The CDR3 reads CASSPPGRGNEQFF. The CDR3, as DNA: TGTGCCAGCTCACCACCCGGCAGGGGCAATGAGCAGTTCTTC.

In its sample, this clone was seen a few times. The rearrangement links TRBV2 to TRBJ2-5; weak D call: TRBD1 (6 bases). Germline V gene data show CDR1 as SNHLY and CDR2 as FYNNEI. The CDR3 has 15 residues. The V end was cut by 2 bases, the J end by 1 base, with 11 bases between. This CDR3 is CASSEQGTSQETQYF. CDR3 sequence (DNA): TGTGCCAGCAGTGAACAAGGGACAAGCCAAGAGACCCAGTACTTC.

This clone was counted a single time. CDR3 nucleotide sequence: TGTGCCAGCAGTAGCGGGCCAGATCAGCCCCAGCATTTT. Translating gives CASSSGPDQPQHF. This chain connects TRBV7-3 to TRBJ1-5; D remains unclear. The V end was cut by 6 bases, the J end by 5 bases, with 11 bases between. The length of the CDR3 is 13 residues. Per germline, CDR1 SGHTA and CDR2 FQGTGA.

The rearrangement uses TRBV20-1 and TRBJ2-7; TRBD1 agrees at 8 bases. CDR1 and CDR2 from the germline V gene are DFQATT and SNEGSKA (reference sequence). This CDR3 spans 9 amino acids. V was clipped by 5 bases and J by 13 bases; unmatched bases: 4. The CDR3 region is CSAGTGDYF. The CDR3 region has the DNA TGCAGTGCTGGGACAGGTGACTACTTC.

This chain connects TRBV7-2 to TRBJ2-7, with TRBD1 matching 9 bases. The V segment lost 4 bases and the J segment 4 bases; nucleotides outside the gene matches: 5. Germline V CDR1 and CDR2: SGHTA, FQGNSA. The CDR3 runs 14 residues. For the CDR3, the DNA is TGTGCCAGCAGCTCAAACAGGGGGCCGTACGAGCAGTACTTC. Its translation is CASSSNRGPYEQYF.

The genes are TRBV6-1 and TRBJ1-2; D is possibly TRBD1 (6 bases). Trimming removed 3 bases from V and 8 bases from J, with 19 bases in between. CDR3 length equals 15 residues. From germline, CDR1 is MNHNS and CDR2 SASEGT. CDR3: CASSDRDGGPWGYTF. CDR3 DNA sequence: TGTGCCAGCAGTGACCGGGACGGGGGGCCGTGGGGCTACACCTTC.

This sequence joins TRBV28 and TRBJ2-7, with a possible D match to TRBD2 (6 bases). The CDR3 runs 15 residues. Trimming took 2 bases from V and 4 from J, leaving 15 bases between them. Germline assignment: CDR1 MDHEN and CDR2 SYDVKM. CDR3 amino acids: CASSLVGGDQYEQYF. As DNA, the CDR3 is TGTGCCAGCAGTTTAGTTGGAGGGGACCAATACGAGCAGTACTTC.

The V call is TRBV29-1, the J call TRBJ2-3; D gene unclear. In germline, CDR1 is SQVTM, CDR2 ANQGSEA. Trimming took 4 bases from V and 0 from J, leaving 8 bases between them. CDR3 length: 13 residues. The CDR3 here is CSVAAASTDTQYF. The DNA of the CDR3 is TGCAGCGTTGCTGCAGCGAGCACAGATACGCAGTATTTT.